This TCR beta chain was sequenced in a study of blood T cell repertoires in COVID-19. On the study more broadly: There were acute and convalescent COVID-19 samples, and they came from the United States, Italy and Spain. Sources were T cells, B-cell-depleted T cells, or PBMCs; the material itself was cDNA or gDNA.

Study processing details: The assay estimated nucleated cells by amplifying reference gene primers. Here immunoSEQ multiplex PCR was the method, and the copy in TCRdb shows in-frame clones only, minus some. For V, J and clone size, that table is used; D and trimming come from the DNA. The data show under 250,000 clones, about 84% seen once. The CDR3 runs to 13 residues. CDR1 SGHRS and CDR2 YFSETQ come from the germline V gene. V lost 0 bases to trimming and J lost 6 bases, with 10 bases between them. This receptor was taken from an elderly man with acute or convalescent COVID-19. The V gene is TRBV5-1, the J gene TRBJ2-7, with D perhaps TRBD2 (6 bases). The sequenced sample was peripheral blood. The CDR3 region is CASSLGQRVEQYF. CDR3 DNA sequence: TGCGCCAGCAGCTTGGGGCAGCGGGTCGAGCAGTACTTC.